Listed below are T cell receptor beta chains from one sample, sequenced in a study of response to subunit inactivated influenza vaccine. Via MiXCR, TCRdb re-called the RT-PCR reads, giving one row per CDR3 protein. Among 150,000 or so distinct CDR3 sequences listed, roughly 10% were seen once. The sequences come from CD8+ T cells sorted from PBMCs, collected around 25 months after vaccination. Every receptor here comes from a man in his fifties or sixties who received an inactivated influenza vaccine. Each CDR3 is given with its conserved first and last residue. A D gene is named only where the DNA matches it firmly. Clone size is stated in some rows and not others, as once, few, many or a class when expanded.

>TRBJ1-1|.|TRBV20-1|TRBD1
CSARDAQDRGFRNTEAFF
TGCAGTGCTAGAGATGCTCAGGACAGGGGGTTTCGGAACACTGAAGCTTTCTTT
>TRBJ2-1|many|TRBV20-1|.
CSARGAGDNEQFF
TGCAGTGCTAGGGGAGCGGGTGACAATGAGCAGTTCTTC
>TRBJ2-5|few|TRBV28|TRBD1
CASSPLGTGDQETQYF
TGTGCCAGCAGCCCACTTGGGACAGGGGACCAAGAGACCCAGTACTTC
>TRBJ2-5|few|TRBV28|.
CASSLVSGETQYF
TGTGCCAGCAGTTTAGTCAGCGGAGAGACCCAGTACTTC
>TRBJ2-1|.|TRBV11-2|.
CASSSLVNNEQFF
TGTGCCAGCAGCTCGCTAGTGAACAATGAGCAGTTCTTC
>TRBJ2-1|few|TRBV5-1|TRBD2
CASSWGLAGVDGEQFF
TGCGCCAGCAGCTGGGGACTAGCGGGAGTTGATGGTGAGCAGTTCTTC
>TRBJ2-2|few|TRBV19|.
CAILDGPTGELFF
TGTGCCATCTTGGACGGACCAACCGGGGAGCTGTTTTTT
>TRBJ2-5|few|TRBV6-5|.
CASSYSGASQETQYF
TGTGCCAGCAGTTACTCGGGGGCTAGCCAAGAGACCCAGTACTTC
>TRBJ2-3|.|TRBV2|TRBD2
CASSLIAGGPSDTQYF
TGTGCCAGCAGCCTGATAGCGGGAGGGCCCTCAGATACGCAGTATTTT
>TRBJ2-2|few|TRBV9|.
CASSVGGTLHTGELFF
TGTGCCAGCAGCGTAGGCGGGACTTTACACACCGGGGAGCTGTTTTTT
>TRBJ2-7|.|TRBV29-1|.
CSVAPLTVYEQYF
TGCAGCGTCGCCCCCCTAACAGTTTACGAGCAGTACTTC
>TRBJ2-1|.|TRBV6-2/TRBV6-3|.
CASSYLGNEQFF
TGTGCCAGCAGTTACTTAGGAAATGAGCAGTTCTTC
>TRBJ2-1|.|TRBV7-8|.
CASSLVSGTTYNEQFF
TGTGCCAGCAGCTTAGTTAGCGGAACTACCTACAATGAGCAGTTCTTC
>TRBJ2-5|many|TRBV5-8|.
CASSFYGRLQETQYF
TGTGCCAGCAGCTTTTATGGACGCTTACAAGAGACCCAGTACTTC
>TRBJ2-3|.|TRBV6-5|.
CASSYFLTDTQYF
TGTGCCAGCAGTTACTTCCTCACAGATACGCAGTATTTT
>TRBJ2-1|.|TRBV27|.
CASSLSVGNEQFF
TGTGCCAGCAGTTTATCGGTGGGTAATGAGCAGTTCTTC
>TRBJ1-3|few|TRBV4-3|.
CASSQGSGPGNTIYF
TGCGCCAGCAGCCAAGGGAGCGGTCCCGGAAACACCATATATTTT
>TRBJ2-2|few|TRBV30|.
CAWSVDNTGELFF
TGTGCCTGGAGTGTTGATAACACCGGGGAGCTGTTTTTT
>TRBJ1-1|.|TRBV4-3|.
CASSQTGGENTEAFF
TGCGCCAGCAGCCAGACCGGGGGCGAGAACACTGAAGCTTTCTTT
>TRBJ2-1|few|TRBV6-5|.
CASKAGNRQFF
TGTGCCAGCAAGGCGGGGAATCGGCAGTTCTTC
>TRBJ2-5|few|TRBV12-3/TRBV12-4|.
CASSLIPGEGQYF
TGTGCCAGCAGTTTAATCCCTGGAGAGGGCCAGTACTTC
>TRBJ1-5|.|TRBV6-5|.
CASSYSISQPQHF
TGTGCCAGCAGTTACTCGATTTCCCAGCCCCAGCATTTT
>TRBJ2-3|few|TRBV11-2|.
CASSLGPEDYTQYF
TGTGCCAGCAGCTTAGGTCCAGAGGATTATACGCAGTATTTT
>TRBJ2-3|.|TRBV15|TRBD2
CATSGRGTLTDTQYF
TGTGCCACCAGCGGGCGGGGGACTCTCACAGATACGCAGTATTTT
>TRBJ2-7|few|TRBV20-1|.
CSAPPLGLATYSYEQYF
TGCAGTGCTCCGCCGTTGGGTCTAGCGACCTACTCCTACGAGCAGTACTTC
>TRBJ1-3|few|TRBV4-2|.
CASSQEAGALGNTIYF
TGTGCCAGCAGCCAAGAAGCAGGGGCGTTAGGAAACACCATATATTTT
>TRBJ2-7|few|TRBV7-6|TRBD1
CASSLGGGQTDEQYF
TGTGCCAGCAGCTTAGGTGGGGGACAGACCGACGAGCAGTACTTC
>TRBJ1-5|once|TRBV10-3|.
CAIRDNSNQPQHF
TGTGCCATCCGCGATAATAGCAATCAGCCCCAGCATTTT
>TRBJ2-7|few|TRBV7-9|.
CASSLNGYEQYF
TGTGCCAGCAGCTTAAACGGGTACGAGCAGTACTTC
>TRBJ2-6|few|TRBV7-2|.
CAEETGANVLTF
TGTGCCGAGGAGACTGGGGCCAACGTCCTGACTTTC
>TRBJ2-3|.|TRBV12-3/TRBV12-4|TRBD1
CASSTSGTGGNFGTDTQYF
TGTGCCAGCAGTACCTCCGGGACAGGGGGGAATTTTGGCACAGATACGCAGTATTTT
>TRBJ1-1|.|TRBV7-9|.
CASSEPRDGGNTEAFF
TGTGCCAGCAGCGAACCGAGGGACGGGGGCAACACTGAAGCTTTCTTT
>TRBJ2-7|.|TRBV12-3/TRBV12-4|.
CASRSLVRDYEQYF
TGTGCCAGCAGGTCGCTCGTCAGGGACTACGAGCAGTACTTC
>TRBJ2-1|.|TRBV29-1|TRBD1
CSVLLRVYRGHEQFF
TGCAGCGTGTTGCTTCGGGTATACAGGGGACATGAGCAGTTCTTC
>TRBJ2-5|.|TRBV7-2|.
CASSLDLSTVETQYF
TGTGCCAGCAGCTTAGATCTAAGCACTGTGGAGACCCAGTACTTC